This T cell receptor (beta chain) was recovered during a study of blood T cell repertoires in COVID-19 (dated by TCRdb to the early 2020s). Regarding the complete study: Samples covering the acute and convalescent phases of COVID-19 were provided by collaborators in the United States, Italy and Spain. The prospective study material was composed of cDNA or gDNA derived from T cells, B-cell-depleted T cells, or PBMCs. Samples came from the ongoing ImmuneRACE study (first 160 participants) plus 1,254 subjects from 6 global collaborators. HLA class I and class II types, where available, came from metadata supplied by the sample provider rather than from assay-based typing. Nearly every sample came with metadata listing a de-identified subject ID, COVID-19 status, age in years and sex. Subjects who had been exposed to COVID-19, were actively infected with it, or had recovered from it provided the deeply sampled blood TCRbeta repertoires that made up the dataset. A freely available public database, intended as a resource for researchers studying the immune response to SARS-CoV-2, is where the repertoires were released.

The investigation overall reported the following: The amount of clinical and demographic metadata varied by source and participant and was provided uncurated.

In the prospective study, participants were about 18 to 95 years old, resided in approximately 22 geographic areas of the United States, and were enrolled through a virtual design. Cohort assignment in the prospective study relied on participant-reported clinical history from a screening survey and a study questionnaire. In the prospective study, whole blood, serum and a nasopharyngeal or oropharyngeal swab were collected from each participant by mobile phlebotomists. Prospective study participants could optionally give additional blood draws and questionnaires over a roughly 2-month period. Before DNA extraction, blood samples from the prospective study were shipped at room temperature or frozen. A word on this clone: What this receptor recognizes is not known. The junction departs from the called germline gene at one end, perhaps through a read error.

TCRbeta CDR3 regions were amplified from genomic DNA using the immunoSEQ Assay, a bias-controlled multiplex PCR. In the authors' own workflow: The number of nucleated cells in each sample was estimated by amplification of reference gene primers within the assay. To quantify the absolute abundance of each unique TCRbeta CDR3 rearrangement, sequence reads were collapsed and filtered. For each sample, productive Simpson clonality was calculated by taking the square root of Simpson's diversity index across productive rearrangements. TCRdb took this table from immuneACCESS and kept in-frame rearrangements with V and J called. Such tables lack part of the clones; where checked against another copy, unresolved V genes explain under half of the gap, and the rest is unexplained. V and J calls and clone size are those listed in that table; D and trimming were worked out from the DNA. The sample table records fewer than 200,000 clones; around 82% of these occur just once. Together, the top ten hold 3.6% of the sample.

The CDR3 has 11 amino acids, counting the end cysteine and phenylalanine. The sequence is cut down to CDR3 DNA, 33 bases in frame from base 1. CDR1 SNHLY and CDR2 FYNNEI are derived from the germline V gene. The specimen was PBMCs or T cells enriched from blood (not recorded which). The V and J genes are TRBV2 and TRBJ2-1, with the D gene too uncertain to name. This receptor was obtained from a woman aged 45-59 years in a cohort exposed to, infected with or recovered from COVID-19 (not recorded which). The encoded CDR3 is CASSEVSEQFF. The sequence in DNA is TGTGCCAGCAGCGAAGTCAGTGAGCAGTTCTTC.